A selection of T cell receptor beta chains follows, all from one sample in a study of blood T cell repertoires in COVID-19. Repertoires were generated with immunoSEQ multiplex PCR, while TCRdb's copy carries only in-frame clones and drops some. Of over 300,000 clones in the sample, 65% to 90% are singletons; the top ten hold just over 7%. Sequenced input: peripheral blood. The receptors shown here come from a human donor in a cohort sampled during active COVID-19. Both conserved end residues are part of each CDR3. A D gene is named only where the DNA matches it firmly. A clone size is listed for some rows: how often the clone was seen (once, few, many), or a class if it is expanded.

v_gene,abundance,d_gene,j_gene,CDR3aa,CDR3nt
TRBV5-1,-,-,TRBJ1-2,CASSLVAGKKDYGYTF,TGCGCCAGCAGCTTGGTTGCAGGGAAGAAGGACTATGGCTACACCTTC
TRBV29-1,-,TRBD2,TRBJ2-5,CSVERGSGGYQETQYF,TGCAGCGTTGAAAGAGGTAGCGGGGGGTACCAAGAGACCCAGTACTTC
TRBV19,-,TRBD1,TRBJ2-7,CASSVGTANYEQYF,TGTGCCAGTAGTGTCGGGACAGCTAATTACGAGCAGTACTTC
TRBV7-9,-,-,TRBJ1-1,CASSLAGRGTEAFF,TGTGCCAGCAGCTTAGCGGGAAGGGGGACTGAAGCTTTCTTT
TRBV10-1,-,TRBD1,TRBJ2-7,CANLRTGASHRYEQYF,TGCGCCAATTTAAGGACAGGGGCCTCCCATCGTTACGAGCAGTACTTC
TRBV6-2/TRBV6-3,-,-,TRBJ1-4,CASSYGGGLGVKLFF,TGTGCCAGCAGTTACGGGGGAGGGCTGGGGGTTAAACTGTTTTTT
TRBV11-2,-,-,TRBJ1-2,CASSLRRSSYGYTF,TGTGCCAGCAGCTTACGGCGGTCTTCATATGGCTACACCTTC
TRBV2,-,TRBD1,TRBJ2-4,CASSHRTGAKNIQYF,TGTGCCAGCAGCCATCGGACAGGAGCCAAAAACATTCAGTACTTC
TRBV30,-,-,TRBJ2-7,CAWSGGGPDEQYF,TGTGCCTGGAGTGGGGGGGGCCCGGACGAGCAGTACTTC
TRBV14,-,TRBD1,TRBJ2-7,CASSQEAINRGLSNEQYF,TGTGCCAGCAGCCAAGAAGCGATCAACAGGGGTCTTTCTAACGAGCAGTACTTC
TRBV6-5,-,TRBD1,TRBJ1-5,CASSRTGDNQPQHF,TGTGCCAGCAGTCGGACAGGGGACAATCAGCCCCAGCATTTT
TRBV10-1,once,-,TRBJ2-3,CASSEGDSTDTQYF,TGCGCCAGCAGTGAAGGGGATAGCACAGATACGCAGTATTTT
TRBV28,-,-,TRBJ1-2,CASISPGVRMKQYGYTF,TGTGCCAGCATCTCCCCCGGGGTGAGGATGAAGCAATATGGCTACACCTTC
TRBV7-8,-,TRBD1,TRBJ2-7,CASSGPTGQGSYEQYF,TGTGCCAGCAGCGGGCCTACGGGACAGGGGTCCTACGAGCAGTACTTC
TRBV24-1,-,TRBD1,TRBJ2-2,CATSDLGPGQGNTGELFF,TGTGCCACCAGTGATTTGGGCCCTGGACAGGGAAACACCGGGGAGCTGTTTTTT